This is a list of T cell receptor beta chains from one sample in a study of T cells in Graves' hyperthyroidism and ophthalmopathy. TCRdb independently ran MiXCR on the multiplex PCR reads; one entry per CDR3 protein. The data hold under 700,000 distinct CDR3 sequences, with approximately 44% observed a single time. Sequencing input: peripheral blood or thyroid tissue (not recorded which). Receptors originate from a woman younger than 35 with Graves' hyperthyroidism. CDR3s include the opening cysteine and the closing phenylalanine or tryptophan. The order of the fields is D gene, V gene, J gene, clone size, CDR3 DNA, CDR3 protein. The D gene is left open where the match is weak. A row's size may be missing; if present it is once, few, many or a size class.

-	TRBV15	TRBJ2-6	-	TGTGCCACCAGCGGACAGCTCCACTCTGGGGCCAACGTCCTGACTTTC	CATSGQLHSGANVLTF
-	TRBV19	TRBJ1-5	-	TGTGCCAGCCGAGAGGGGTACCAGCCCCAGCATTTT	CASREGYQPQHF
-	TRBV7-8	TRBJ2-7	-	TGTGCCAGCAGCTTACGAGGGGCGGCAGCCTACGAGCAGTACTTC	CASSLRGAAAYEQYF
-	TRBV24-1	TRBJ2-1	-	TGTGCCACCAGTGAGACTCCATACAATGAGCAGTTCTTC	CATSETPYNEQFF
TRBD2	TRBV25-1	TRBJ2-7	once	TGTGCCAGCAGTACAAGACTAGCGGGAGGGCCGGGGCAGTACTTC	CASSTRLAGGPGQYF
TRBD2	TRBV7-2	TRBJ2-2	-	TGTGCCAGCAGCCCGACTAGCGGGAGGGCCCACACCGGGGAGCTGTTTTTT	CASSPTSGRAHTGELFF
TRBD2	TRBV7-9	TRBJ2-2	-	TGTGCCAGCAGCGGAGGTGGGACTAGCGGGCCGAACACCGGGGAGCTGTTTTTT	CASSGGGTSGPNTGELFF
-	TRBV7-2	TRBJ2-5	-	TGTGCCAGCAGTCCGTATGGGACATTTGGGTTACAAGAGACCCAGTACTTC	CASSPYGTFGLQETQYF
-	TRBV10-3	TRBJ1-1	many	TGTGCCACAACCGGTGACAAATTGATGAACACTGAAGCTTTCTTT	CATTGDKLMNTEAFF
TRBD1	TRBV11-1	TRBJ2-7	-	TGTGCCAGCAGTTTTGCAGGGGCGACAGGGCCAACCTACGAGCAGTACTTC	CASSFAGATGPTYEQYF